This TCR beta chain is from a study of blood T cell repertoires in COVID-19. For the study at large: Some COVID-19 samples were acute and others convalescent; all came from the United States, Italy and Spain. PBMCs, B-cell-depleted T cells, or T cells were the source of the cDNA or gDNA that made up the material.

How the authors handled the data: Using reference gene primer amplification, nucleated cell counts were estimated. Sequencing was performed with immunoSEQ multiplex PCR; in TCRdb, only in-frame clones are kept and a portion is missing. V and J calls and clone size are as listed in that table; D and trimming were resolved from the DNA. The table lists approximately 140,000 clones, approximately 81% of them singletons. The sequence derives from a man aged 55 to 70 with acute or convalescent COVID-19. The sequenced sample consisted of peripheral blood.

The CDR3 region is CASRPDRGRGETQYF. The DNA for the CDR3 is TGTGCCAGCAGGCCGGACAGGGGCAGGGGAGAGACCCAGTACTTC. The rearrangement joins TRBV2 to TRBJ2-5, with 9 bases matching TRBD1. Germline-derived CDR1 and CDR2 are SNHLY and FYNNEI. The CDR3 spans 15 residues. J gave up 4 bases and V 6 bases, and 9 bases lay outside the gene matches.